This is a list of T cell receptor beta chains from one sample in a study of a mutant IDH1 vaccine in newly diagnosed glioma. Their antigens are not known. Measured with immunoSEQ multiplex PCR; TCRdb has only the in-frame clones, and not every one. The table has 30,000 to 40,000 clones, roughly 56% seen once. The sample here was PBMCs, taken from a glioma patient whose treatment included an IDH1 peptide vaccine. These receptors originate from a young woman with glioma. CDR3s include the opening cysteine and the closing phenylalanine or tryptophan. Each record gives: D gene, V gene, clone size, J gene, CDR3 protein, CDR3 DNA. The D gene is left open where the match is weak. Part of the rows lack a size; the others show once, few, many or a class for expanded clones.

.	TRBV11-3	few	TRBJ2-7	CASSLLSGASSYEQYF	TGTGCCAGCAGCTTACTATCGGGGGCGAGCTCCTACGAGCAGTACTTC
.	TRBV2	.	TRBJ1-1	CASTRALPDTEAFF	TGTGCCAGCACCCGAGCCCTTCCCGACACTGAAGCTTTCTTT
TRBD2	TRBV4-3	few	TRBJ2-1	CASSHLTSGRIHEQFF	TGCGCCAGCAGCCACCTGACTAGCGGGAGGATACATGAGCAGTTCTTC
.	TRBV9	.	TRBJ2-1	CASSERQSNEQFF	TGTGCCAGCAGCGAGAGACAGAGCAATGAGCAGTTCTTC
.	TRBV5-1	.	TRBJ1-2	CASSISLGSNYGYTF	TGCGCCAGCAGCATAAGCCTGGGCTCTAACTATGGCTACACCTTC
.	TRBV11-3	.	TRBJ1-1	CASSSDRSQAFF	TGTGCCAGCAGCTCCGACAGGAGCCAAGCTTTCTTT
.	TRBV10-3	few	TRBJ1-4	CATSTGTAEKLFF	TGTGCCACCTCTACCGGGACGGCAGAAAAACTGTTTTTT
TRBD2	TRBV11-3	.	TRBJ2-3	CASSPSYSGFTDTQYF	TGTGCCAGCAGCCCCTCATATAGCGGGTTCACAGATACGCAGTATTTT
.	TRBV6-5	few	TRBJ1-4	CASSYSSGRGEKLFF	TGTGCCAGCAGTTACTCATCGGGTCGAGGGGAAAAACTGTTTTTT
TRBD1	TRBV5-4	.	TRBJ2-1	CASEQRQGEINEQFF	TGTGCCAGCGAACAAAGACAGGGGGAAATCAATGAGCAGTTCTTC
TRBD1	TRBV6-5	few	TRBJ1-6	CATLRDRGNSPLHF	TGTGCCACCCTAAGGGACAGGGGTAATTCACCCCTCCACTTT
.	TRBV6-5	.	TRBJ1-4	CASSYSSQGEKLFF	TGTGCCAGCAGTTACTCGTCTCAGGGAGAAAAACTGTTTTTT
.	TRBV21-1	.	TRBJ1-1	CASSKLQGVPEAFF	TGTGCCAGCAGCAAACTCCAGGGGGTCCCTGAAGCTTTCTTT
.	TRBV6-6	few	TRBJ2-7	CASTTDPLAGEQYF	TGTGCCAGCACTACGGACCCTTTGGCGGGCGAGCAGTACTTC
.	TRBV6-6	.	TRBJ2-1	CASSDTDLHNEQFF	TGTGCCAGCAGTGACACAGACCTCCACAATGAGCAGTTCTTC
.	TRBV19	few	TRBJ1-5	CASSRAPSNQPQHF	TGTGCCAGTAGTAGGGCTCCGAGCAATCAGCCCCAGCATTTT
.	TRBV10-3	.	TRBJ1-2	CAISEAGDGYTF	TGTGCCATCAGTGAAGCGGGGGATGGCTACACCTTC
TRBD1	TRBV6-6	.	TRBJ1-3	CASKGDRGGNTIYF	TGTGCCAGCAAAGGCGACAGGGGTGGAAACACCATATATTTT
.	TRBV5-4	few	TRBJ1-1	CASSLGAGKGNTEAFF	TGTGCCAGCAGCTTGGGGGCAGGAAAGGGAAACACTGAAGCTTTCTTT
.	TRBV27	few	TRBJ1-1	CASTSLGDLGTEAFF	TGTGCCAGCACCTCCCTTGGGGACCTGGGGACTGAAGCTTTCTTT
TRBD2	TRBV6-5	.	TRBJ2-7	CASRKAGGSYEQYF	TGTGCCAGCAGGAAAGCGGGAGGATCCTACGAGCAGTACTTC
.	TRBV5-1	few	TRBJ2-2	CASSLVGLGDPAGELFF	TGCGCCAGCAGCTTGGTGGGCTTAGGGGATCCGGCCGGGGAGCTGTTTTTT
.	TRBV7-9	few	TRBJ1-1	CASSLLSPNTEAFF	TGTGCCAGCAGCCTACTCTCCCCCAACACTGAAGCTTTCTTT
.	TRBV28	.	TRBJ2-7	CASSFTQGSYEQYF	TGTGCCAGCAGTTTTACGCAAGGGAGCTACGAGCAGTACTTC
.	TRBV21-1	.	TRBJ1-1	CASLTWAEAFF	TGTGCCAGCCTTACATGGGCTGAAGCTTTCTTT
.	TRBV20-1	few	TRBJ1-1	CSARPYTEAFF	TGCAGTGCTAGACCTTACACTGAAGCTTTCTTT
.	TRBV5-4	few	TRBJ1-1	CASSAGGGIVTEAFF	TGTGCCAGCAGTGCCGGAGGCGGGATCGTTACTGAAGCTTTCTTT
.	TRBV5-4	.	TRBJ2-3	CASSLAGTADTQYF	TGTGCCAGCAGCTTGGCTGGGACGGCAGATACGCAGTATTTT
.	TRBV4-2	.	TRBJ1-1	CASSHPEVVTEAFF	TGTGCCAGCAGCCACCCAGAGGTCGTAACGGAAGCTTTCTTT
.	TRBV4-1	.	TRBJ2-2	CASSQQRNTGELFF	TGTGCCAGCAGCCAGCAGAGAAACACCGGGGAGCTGTTTTTT
.	TRBV28	.	TRBJ2-2	CASSLSGELTGELFF	TGTGCCAGCAGTTTATCCGGAGAGCTCACCGGGGAGCTGTTTTTT
.	TRBV4-2	.	TRBJ1-4	CASSPQPMGGTGREKLFF	TGTGCCAGCAGCCCCCAGCCAATGGGCGGGACGGGGAGGGAAAAACTGTTTTTT
.	TRBV19	.	TRBJ1-3	CASESSGNTIYF	TGTGCCAGCGAAAGCTCTGGAAACACCATATATTTT
TRBD1	TRBV19	.	TRBJ1-1	CASSDLTGGWDTEAFF	TGTGCCAGTAGTGATTTGACAGGGGGCTGGGACACTGAAGCTTTCTTT
TRBD1	TRBV11-3	few	TRBJ2-3	CASSPDRVRTDTQYF	TGTGCCAGCAGCCCGGACAGGGTGAGGACAGATACGCAGTATTTT
.	TRBV7-9	.	TRBJ1-5	CASSLLGRRNQPQHF	TGTGCCAGCAGCTTGTTGGGCAGAAGAAATCAGCCCCAGCATTTT
.	TRBV7-9	.	TRBJ1-2	CASSLYSLYGYTF	TGTGCCAGCAGCTTATACAGTCTCTATGGCTACACCTTC
.	TRBV5-1	.	TRBJ2-3	CASSLDRAGSTDTQYF	TGCGCCAGCAGCTTGGACAGGGCGGGGAGCACAGATACGCAGTATTTT
.	TRBV19	.	TRBJ1-2	CASGWADANYGYTF	TGTGCCAGTGGGTGGGCGGACGCCAACTATGGCTACACCTTC
.	TRBV5-6	.	TRBJ2-1	CASQGRSYNEQFF	TGTGCCAGCCAGGGGCGCTCCTACAATGAGCAGTTCTTC